The present T cell receptor beta chain was sequenced within a study of glioma-infiltrating T cells after dendritic cell vaccination. Study in general: Dendritic cell vaccine was injected intradermally three times, biweekly.

Fresh-frozen tumor tissue and more than two years of survival data were available for all. The PCR used 60 V beta and 13 J beta primers. Profiled with immunoSEQ multiplex PCR; TCRdb holds only in-frame clones, not every one. This repertoire shows 65,000 to 80,000 clones, 65% to 90% found once; its top ten account for 7.9%. There are 15 residues in the CDR3. The germline CDR1 and CDR2 sequences are SGHTA and FQGTGA. The trim removed 4 bases at V and 5 bases at J, leaving 7 bases unmatched. The chain combines TRBV7-3 with TRBJ1-2; 10 bases map to TRBD1. The specimen was blood, collected before dendritic cell vaccination. The sequence derives from a human donor with glioblastoma. CDR3 loop: CASSSTGTGEYGYTF. CDR3 DNA sequence: TGTGCCAGCAGCTCTACCGGGACAGGGGAATATGGCTACACCTTC.